This T cell receptor (beta chain) is from a study of graft-versus-host responses after intestinal transplantation. Here immunoSEQ multiplex PCR was the method, and the copy in TCRdb shows in-frame clones only, minus some. The sample has 25,000 to 30,000 clones, just under 95% seen once. Per the germline V gene, CDR1 is SGDLS and CDR2 is YYNGEE. This CDR3 has 14 amino acids. J lost 5 bases, V lost 3 bases, and 3 bases had no gene match. The chain employs TRBV9 and TRBJ2-1, with 9 bases fitting TRBD2. Material: PBMCs, obtained about 65 days after intestinal transplant. The sequence was collected from a human patient who received an intestinal transplant, so some T cells may come from the graft donor. In nucleotides, the CDR3 is TGTGCCAGCAGCGCCGGGACTAGCAACAATGAGCAGTTCTTC. Translated: CASSAGTSNNEQFF.